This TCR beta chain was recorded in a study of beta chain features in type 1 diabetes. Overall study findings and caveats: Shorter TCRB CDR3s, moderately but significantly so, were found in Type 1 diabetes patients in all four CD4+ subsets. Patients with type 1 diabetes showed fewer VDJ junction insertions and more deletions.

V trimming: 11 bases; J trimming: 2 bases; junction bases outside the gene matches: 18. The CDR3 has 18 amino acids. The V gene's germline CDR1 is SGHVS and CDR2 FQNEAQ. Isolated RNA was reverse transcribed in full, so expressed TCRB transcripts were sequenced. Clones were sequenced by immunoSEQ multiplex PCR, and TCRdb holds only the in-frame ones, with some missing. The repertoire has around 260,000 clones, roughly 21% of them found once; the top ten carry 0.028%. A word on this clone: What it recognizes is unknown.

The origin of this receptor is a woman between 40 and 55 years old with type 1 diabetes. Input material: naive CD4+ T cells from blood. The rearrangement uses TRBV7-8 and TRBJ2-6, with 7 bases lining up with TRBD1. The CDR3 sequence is CAAPYPGQPTPGANVLTF. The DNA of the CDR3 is TGTGCCGCTCCATACCCGGGACAGCCTACACCTGGGGCCAACGTCCTGACTTTC.